Described below is a single T cell receptor (beta chain) sequence and its context. Its antigen is not identified. The CDR3 length is 15 residues. Losses at the gene ends were 0 bases for V and 5 bases for J; bases not matched to a gene: 6. Per the germline V gene, CDR1 is SGHRS and CDR2 is YFSETQ. The data are from a study of T cell responses to AZD1222 COVID-19 vaccine. Broader study findings: Clonal diversity was possibly underestimated, and the donors were mostly white British, with more females. Every sample of the repertoires postdated the peak T cell response. Baseline seropositivity occurred in only a handful of AZD1222 recipients.

Assay used: immunoSEQ multiplex PCR; TCRdb lists only in-frame clones, some missing. The table lists 120,000 to 150,000 clones, 88% of them singletons. The clonotype originates from an adult in good health. J is TRBJ1-2 and V is TRBV5-1, with 8 bases fitting TRBD1. This specimen consisted of peripheral blood, obtained on day 0 of AZD1222 vaccination. For the CDR3, the DNA is TGCGCCAGCAGCTTGGCCGGACAGGGTACTTATGGCTACACCTTC. This gives the protein CASSLAGQGTYGYTF. Based on the CDR3 plus reference TRBV5-1 and TRBJ1-2, the full variable domain is KAGVTQTPRYLIKTRGQQVTLSCSPISGHRSVSWYQQTPGQGLQFLFEYFSETQRNKGNFPGRFSGRQFSNSRSEMNVSTLELGDSALYLCASSLAGQGTYGYTFGSGTRLTVV.